The 15 T cell receptor beta chains listed next were all sequenced from one sample in a study of T-cell reconstitution after alpha-beta-depleted transplantation in children. Library preparation (for TCRbeta) was performed with unique molecular identifiers. TCRdb passed the PCR reads through MiXCR, listing each CDR3 protein once. The sample holds roughly 400,000 distinct CDR3 sequences, 20% seen once. Sequenced material: PBMCs from the stem cell graft donor, taken from the stem cell graft. The receptors were gathered from a human donor who donated a stem cell graft to a child with acute myeloid leukemia.

A word on this clonotype: This may be a read error: a much more frequent sequence differs by one nucleotide. The conserved closing phenylalanine or tryptophan is absent in this CDR3, likely reflecting a read error. This chain joins TRBV20-1 and TRBJ1-2; no firm D call. The V gene lost 4 bases and the J gene lost 4 bases, with 7 bases spanning the gap. This CDR3 is built from 11 residues. The germline gives CDR1 DFQATT, CDR2 SNEGSKA (reference sequence). CDR3 in amino acids: CSAILGYGYTC. In nucleotides, the CDR3 is TGCAGTGCTATCCTGGGCTATGGCTACACCTGC.

This clonotype was detected ten times or more. The chain joins TRBV29-1 to TRBJ2-1; 12 nucleotides align to TRBD2. J lost 9 bases, V lost 2 bases, and 8 bases had no gene match. This CDR3 has 15 residues. The germline gives CDR1 SQVTM, CDR2 ANQGSEA. In nucleotides, the CDR3 is TGCAGCGTTGAATGGTCTAGCGGGAGGGCCTCTGAGCAGTTCTTC. Its protein product is CSVEWSSGRASEQFF.

This clonotype was observed many times. The chain joins TRBV6-5 to TRBJ2-7; no definite D call. Trimming stripped 5 bases from V and 5 bases from J, with 13 bases between. Germline CDR1 and CDR2: MNHEY and SVGAGI. CDR3 size: 13 residues. CDR3 coding DNA: TGTGCCAGCAGTCTTCCTGGGGTCAACGAGCAGTACTTC. As protein: CASSLPGVNEQYF.

There are many counts of this clonotype. The genes are TRBV29-1 and TRBJ2-7; D might be TRBD1 or TRBD2, each matching 6 bases. Per the germline V gene, CDR1 is SQVTM and CDR2 is ANQGSEA. V gave up 1 base and J gave up 4 bases, with 29 bases separating them. The CDR3 consists of 19 residues. CDR3 sequence (DNA): TGCAGCGTTGAAGTCGCGCAAGGGGGGAGTGGGATAGCTGTTTACGAGCAGTACTTC. Amino acids: CSVEVAQGGSGIAVYEQYF.

This clonotype has ten or more counts. The chain joins TRBV12-3 or TRBV12-4 to TRBJ2-1; perhaps D is TRBD1 or TRBD2 (5 bases each). CDR3 length: 13 amino acids. V shed 6 bases and J shed 4 bases, with 10 bases lying between them. This CDR3 reads CASRGDGYNEQFF. In DNA form, the CDR3 reads TGTGCCAGCAGGGGGGACGGGTACAATGAGCAGTTCTTC.

This clonotype was recorded many times. The chain employs TRBV6-1 and TRBJ2-2; TRBD1 might be the D (7 bases). The CDR3 totals 16 residues. The germline CDR1 and CDR2 sequences are MNHNS and SASEGT. The ends were cut back, 7 bases at V and 0 bases at J, with 15 bases in the middle. The CDR3, as DNA: TGTGCCAGCACACTAGCCGGGACAGCGAACACCGGGGAGCTGTTTTTT. Translation: CASTLAGTANTGELFF.

The chain combines TRBV6-2 or TRBV6-3 with TRBJ2-1; D remains unclear. Germline loops: CDR1 MNHEY, CDR2 SVGEGT. V was cut by 8 bases and J by 8 bases, with 19 bases left in between. CDR3 size: 14 residues. The CDR3 sequence: CASRPTDYGDEQFF. The CDR3 DNA reads TGTGCCAGCCGCCCAACGGATTACGGTGATGAGCAGTTCTTC.

This chain uses TRBV7-9 with TRBJ2-5; the match to TRBD2 covers 7 bases. Germline V lookup: CDR1 SEHNR, CDR2 FQNEAQ (reference sequence). Trimming removed 5 bases from V and 5 bases from J; junction bases left unmatched: 8. This CDR3 spans 14 amino acids. CDR3 loop: CASSPGGHTETQYF. CDR3 DNA: TGTGCCAGCAGCCCGGGAGGACACACTGAGACCCAGTACTTC.

The chain couples TRBV2 to TRBJ2-7; 9 bases are a match to TRBD2. Per the germline V gene, CDR1 is SNHLY and CDR2 is FYNNEI. After removal of 9 bases from V and 0 bases from J, the junction contained 18 bases not matched to a gene. The CDR3 is 18 amino acids. The CDR3 reads CARSYRAMSGRSSYEQYF. Here the CDR3 DNA reads TGTGCCAGATCGTACCGGGCGATGAGCGGGAGGAGCTCCTACGAGCAGTACTTC.

The sample holds many counts of this clonotype. The CDR3 here is CAISRNEGETQYF. In nucleotides, the CDR3 is TGTGCCATCAGTCGCAACGAGGGGGAGACCCAGTACTTC. This rearrangement joins TRBV10-3 to TRBJ2-5; D possibly uses TRBD1 or TRBD2 (5 bases each). The CDR3 consists of 13 residues. The V gene lost 5 bases and the J gene lost 5 bases, with 12 bases spanning the gap. In germline, CDR1 is ENHRY, CDR2 SYGVKD.

The CDR3 reads CASSLTSGMSYEQYF. CDR3 in DNA: TGCGCCAGCAGCCTTACTAGCGGGATGTCCTACGAGCAGTACTTC. V and J are TRBV5-1 and TRBJ2-7; 10 positions match TRBD2. The V gene's germline CDR1 is SGHRS and CDR2 YFSETQ. The CDR3 loop spans 15 amino acids. J gave up 1 base and V 4 bases, and 5 bases lay outside the gene matches.

This clonotype was detected only a few times. The chain carries TRBV27 and TRBJ2-5; 10 nucleotides line up with TRBD1. V lost 6 bases and J lost 4; bases outside the gene matches: 8. The CDR3 contains 15 residues. Germline loops: CDR1 MNHEY, CDR2 SMNVEV (reference sequence). CDR3 nucleotides: TGTGCCAGCAGCCTAGGACAGGGGGAAGGAGAGACCCAGTACTTC. Residues: CASSLGQGEGETQYF.

V is TRBV3-1 and J is TRBJ2-7; D is perhaps TRBD2 (6 bases). Trimming cost V 3 bases and J 7 bases, with 16 bases left between them. The CDR3 is made up of 14 amino acids. Looked up from germline, CDR1 is LGHDT and CDR2 is YNNKEL (reference sequence). The chain's CDR3 is CASSQPGREWEQYF. CDR3 DNA: TGTGCCAGCAGCCAGCCGGGACGGGAGTGGGAGCAGTACTTC.

There are a few counts of this clonotype. This chain joins TRBV5-1 and TRBJ2-3; D possibly corresponds to TRBD2 (5 bases). Trimming left V 5 bases short and J 5 bases short, with 6 bases between. Per germline, CDR1 SGHRS and CDR2 YFSETQ. CDR3 length: 11 amino acids. The chain's CDR3 is CASRGGDTQYF. CDR3 in DNA: TGCGCCAGCAGAGGAGGAGATACGCAGTATTTT.

The V and J genes are TRBV24-1 and TRBJ2-5, with 7 positions matching TRBD2. Germline CDR1 KGHDR, CDR2 SFDVKD. With 7 bases clipped from V and 0 bases from J, the junction kept 7 bases outside the gene matches. The CDR3 sequence is 15 residues long. CDR3 in DNA: TGTGCCACCAGCAGGCGGGAGTTTGACCAAGAGACCCAGTACTTC. Translating it yields CATSRREFDQETQYF.